This is a list of T cell receptor beta chains from one sample in a study of blood T cells in healthy people across ages. In TCRdb, the 5' RACE reads were re-called with MiXCR into one record per CDR3 protein. The data hold about 1.4 million distinct CDR3 sequences, with approximately 59% observed a single time. Input material: blood. The receptors originated from a man between 18 and 35 years old in good health. The CDR3 runs from the conserved cysteine through the conserved F or W. The order of the fields is clone size, V gene, D gene, J gene, CDR3 DNA, CDR3 protein. A D gene is named only where the DNA matches it firmly. Size is omitted from some rows. Given values are once, few, many or a class for expanded clones.

size: .
V: TRBV21-1
D: .
J: TRBJ1-5
DNA: TGTGCCAAGCGATCAACAGGGGGCTATCAGCCCCAGCATTTT
CDR3: CAKRSTGGYQPQHF

size: .
V: TRBV15
D: TRBD2
J: TRBJ2-5
DNA: TGTGCCACCAGCAGACCCGGGACTAGCGGCCAAGAGACCCAGTACTTC
CDR3: CATSRPGTSGQETQYF

size: few
V: TRBV20-1
D: .
J: TRBJ2-7
DNA: TGCAGTGCCAAGGTTTTCCCCTACGAGCAGTACTTC
CDR3: CSAKVFPYEQYF

size: .
V: TRBV14
D: .
J: TRBJ2-7
DNA: TGTGCCAGCAGCCAAGGACAGAGAACCTACGAGCAGTACTTC
CDR3: CASSQGQRTYEQYF

size: .
V: TRBV20-1
D: .
J: TRBJ2-7
DNA: TGCAGTGCTAGGGGGCTAGCCCCTGAAGCCTACGAGCAGTACTTC
CDR3: CSARGLAPEAYEQYF

size: .
V: TRBV4-1
D: .
J: TRBJ2-1
DNA: TGCGCCAGCAGCCAAGATCGACTGGTGAACAATGAGCAGTTCTTC
CDR3: CASSQDRLVNNEQFF

size: .
V: TRBV4-1
D: TRBD2
J: TRBJ2-3
DNA: TGCGCCAGCAGCCGACGCAGCGGGAGTTCCGATACGCAGTATTTT
CDR3: CASSRRSGSSDTQYF

size: .
V: TRBV28
D: .
J: TRBJ2-7
DNA: TGTGCCAGCAGCCCCACCGTTGACCACGAGCAGTACTTC
CDR3: CASSPTVDHEQYF

size: few
V: TRBV20-1
D: .
J: TRBJ2-1
DNA: TGCAGTGCTAGGGGGACTTATACCTACAATGAGCAGTTCTTC
CDR3: CSARGTYTYNEQFF

size: .
V: TRBV2
D: .
J: TRBJ1-5
DNA: TGTGCCAGCGGCCCACAGGGAGACCAGCCCCAGCATTTT
CDR3: CASGPQGDQPQHF

size: .
V: TRBV4-3
D: .
J: TRBJ2-3
DNA: TGCGCCAGCAGCCAATTTAGAGCGGATACGCAGTATTTT
CDR3: CASSQFRADTQYF

size: .
V: TRBV7-2
D: .
J: TRBJ1-6
DNA: TGTGCCAGCAGCCCGGGGAGGCTAAGCTCCTATAATTCACCCCTCCACTTT
CDR3: CASSPGRLSSYNSPLHF

size: .
V: TRBV5-1
D: .
J: TRBJ2-1
DNA: TGCGCCAGCATTACAGCACACAATGAGCAGTTCTTC
CDR3: CASITAHNEQFF

size: .
V: TRBV7-9
D: .
J: TRBJ1-2
DNA: TGTGCCAGCAGCCTGGGGGCCTCTTTCTATGGCTACACCTTC
CDR3: CASSLGASFYGYTF

size: .
V: TRBV4-2
D: TRBD2
J: TRBJ2-3
DNA: TGTGCCAGCAGCCAAGGGACTAGCGGGGCGCGTAGCACAGATACGCAGTATTTT
CDR3: CASSQGTSGARSTDTQYF

size: .
V: TRBV6-6
D: .
J: TRBJ2-5
DNA: TGTGCCAGCAGTTACCCGAGAGGGGGGTTCCAAGAGACCCAGTACTTC
CDR3: CASSYPRGGFQETQYF

size: .
V: TRBV20-1
D: .
J: TRBJ1-1
DNA: TGCAGTGCTGACGGGGGGACTGAAGCTTTCTTT
CDR3: CSADGGTEAFF

size: .
V: TRBV3-1
D: .
J: TRBJ2-7
DNA: TGTGCCAGCAGCCGACGGGGGAACTCCTACGAGCAGTACTTC
CDR3: CASSRRGNSYEQYF

size: .
V: TRBV27
D: .
J: TRBJ2-7
DNA: TGTGCCAGCAGTTCTGGGACGGAGGGTTACGAGCAGTACTTC
CDR3: CASSSGTEGYEQYF

size: .
V: TRBV12-3/TRBV12-4
D: .
J: TRBJ2-2
DNA: TGTGCCAGCAGCTCCTATCCCGGGGAGCTGTTTTTT
CDR3: CASSSYPGELFF

size: .
V: TRBV20-1
D: .
J: TRBJ1-4
DNA: TGCAGTGCTAGAGATAGGGGACTCTCGCAGGGACTCAGGGAAAAACTGTTTTTT
CDR3: CSARDRGLSQGLREKLFF

size: .
V: TRBV29-1
D: .
J: TRBJ1-1
DNA: TGCAGCGTTGAAAAGAACACTAAAGCTTTCTTT
CDR3: CSVEKNTKAFF

size: many
V: TRBV10-3
D: .
J: TRBJ2-7
DNA: TGTGCCGCCGGGACGATCTACGAGCAGTACTTC
CDR3: CAAGTIYEQYF

size: .
V: TRBV3-1
D: TRBD1
J: TRBJ1-4
DNA: TGTGCCAGCAGCCAAGAGACAGGGTTTGAAAAACTGTTTTTT
CDR3: CASSQETGFEKLFF

size: .
V: TRBV11-2
D: TRBD2
J: TRBJ2-3
DNA: TGTGCCAGCAGCTTAGCCCCGTTCCTAGCGGGGGGGTATACAGATACGCAGTATTTT
CDR3: CASSLAPFLAGGYTDTQYF

size: few
V: TRBV29-1
D: .
J: TRBJ2-2
DNA: TGCAGCGGGGGGATCACCGGGGAGCTGTTTTTT
CDR3: CSGGITGELFF

size: few
V: TRBV29-1
D: .
J: TRBJ2-7
DNA: TGCAGCGTTGAAGGCGGGCAGGGGGGGGAGTCCTACGAGCAGTACTTC
CDR3: CSVEGGQGGESYEQYF

size: .
V: TRBV13
D: TRBD2
J: TRBJ2-4
DNA: TGTGCCAGCAGCTTATCTGGGGGGGGATTTGAAAACATTCAGTACTTC
CDR3: CASSLSGGGFENIQYF

size: .
V: TRBV10-2
D: TRBD2
J: TRBJ2-5
DNA: TGCGCCAGCAGTTTGTTGGCGGGAGATTTAGCGGGAGGGCCCCTCCAAGAGACCCAGTACTTC
CDR3: CASSLLAGDLAGGPLQETQYF

size: .
V: TRBV29-1
D: .
J: TRBJ2-5
DNA: TGCAGCGTTGAAGATCTGGACCGTCCGATAGAGACCCAGTACTTC
CDR3: CSVEDLDRPIETQYF

size: .
V: TRBV7-9
D: .
J: TRBJ1-4
DNA: TGTGCCAGCAGCTTAGGGACCGGGCAGGCTGAAAAACTGTTTTTT
CDR3: CASSLGTGQAEKLFF

size: .
V: TRBV29-1
D: .
J: TRBJ1-1
DNA: TGCAGCGTGCAAAGAAGTGGAAACACTGAAGCTTTCTTT
CDR3: CSVQRSGNTEAFF

size: .
V: TRBV20-1
D: TRBD2
J: TRBJ2-5
DNA: TGCAGTGCTCCCCATCGGGAGGGCGGCGAGACCCAGTACTTC
CDR3: CSAPHREGGETQYF

size: .
V: TRBV27
D: .
J: TRBJ2-5
DNA: TGTGCCAGCTGGGGGCAGGGCCAAGAGACCCAGTACTTC
CDR3: CASWGQGQETQYF

size: .
V: TRBV7-9
D: TRBD1
J: TRBJ1-1
DNA: TGTGCCAGCAGGCCAACCGGGACAGGACAGCAGGAGACTATGAACACTGAAGCTTTCTTT
CDR3: CASRPTGTGQQETMNTEAFF

size: .
V: TRBV7-8
D: TRBD2
J: TRBJ2-3
DNA: TGTGCCAGCAGCTGGAGCCTTAGCGGGAGGGCCCCAGATACGCAGTATTTT
CDR3: CASSWSLSGRAPDTQYF

size: .
V: TRBV12-3/TRBV12-4
D: .
J: TRBJ2-3
DNA: TGTGCCAGCAGCTCAAATGGGCTGCCGGGGGAGGCGCAGTATTTT
CDR3: CASSSNGLPGEAQYF

size: .
V: TRBV14
D: .
J: TRBJ2-1
DNA: TGTGCCAGCAGCAAAGACCCTAAAGGGAGGGGGGACAATGAGCAGTTCTTC
CDR3: CASSKDPKGRGDNEQFF

size: .
V: TRBV20-1
D: .
J: TRBJ2-3
DNA: TGCAGTGCTAGTGGGTCGGGGGGCCCAGATACGCAGTATTTT
CDR3: CSASGSGGPDTQYF

size: few
V: TRBV29-1
D: .
J: TRBJ1-4
DNA: TGCAGCGTTGAAGGGAGGCAGGGTGAGGGTGAAAAACTGTTTTTT
CDR3: CSVEGRQGEGEKLFF

size: few
V: TRBV6-6
D: .
J: TRBJ1-6
DNA: TGTGCCGTACGACGACGGGATTCACCCCTCCACTTT
CDR3: CAVRRRDSPLHF

size: few
V: TRBV25-1
D: .
J: TRBJ2-7
DNA: TGTGCCAGCAGTGAATGGGATACTGGACCCTACGAGCAGTACTTC
CDR3: CASSEWDTGPYEQYF

size: .
V: TRBV5-1
D: .
J: TRBJ1-5
DNA: TGCGCCAGCAGCTTGGCTGGGGGGGGCTCTCAGCCCCAGCATTTT
CDR3: CASSLAGGGSQPQHF

size: .
V: TRBV27
D: .
J: TRBJ2-1
DNA: TGTGCCAGCAGTCCCTCGGCTAGCCCCGTTTTCAATGAGCAGTTCTTC
CDR3: CASSPSASPVFNEQFF

size: few
V: TRBV20-1
D: TRBD1
J: TRBJ2-1
DNA: TGCAGTGCTCAGGGACAGGGCATACATGAGCAGTTCTTC
CDR3: CSAQGQGIHEQFF

size: few
V: TRBV27
D: .
J: TRBJ2-3
DNA: TGTGCCAGCAGTCACGGGATCACAGATACGCAGTATTTT
CDR3: CASSHGITDTQYF

size: .
V: TRBV29-1
D: TRBD1
J: TRBJ2-1
DNA: TGCAGCGTCGGACCCACCGGGACAGGGTACAATGAGCAGTTCTTC
CDR3: CSVGPTGTGYNEQFF

size: .
V: TRBV20-1
D: .
J: TRBJ2-7
DNA: TGCAGTGCTGTAAGGACCTCTGGTCCCTCTGAGCAGTACTTC
CDR3: CSAVRTSGPSEQYF

size: few
V: TRBV27
D: TRBD2
J: TRBJ2-7
DNA: TGTGCCAGCAGTTCGACTAGCGGGGAGAACGAGCAGTACTTC
CDR3: CASSSTSGENEQYF

size: .
V: TRBV25-1
D: .
J: TRBJ1-3
DNA: TGTGCCAGCTCGGGGGGCGATCCCGTCTCTGGAAACACCATATATTTT
CDR3: CASSGGDPVSGNTIYF

size: .
V: TRBV4-3
D: TRBD1
J: TRBJ2-3
DNA: TGCGCCAGCAGCCAAGACGGACAGGGGGCGGCAGATACGCAGTATTTT
CDR3: CASSQDGQGAADTQYF

size: once
V: TRBV7-8
D: .
J: TRBJ1-2
DNA: TGCGCCAGCAGCTTAGAGCATCGGGCACCGTATGGCTACACCTTC
CDR3: CASSLEHRAPYGYTF

size: .
V: TRBV29-1
D: TRBD1
J: TRBJ1-1
DNA: TGCAGCGTTCAGGGGGGATCATCCACTGAAGCTTTCTTT
CDR3: CSVQGGSSTEAFF

size: .
V: TRBV5-1
D: TRBD1
J: TRBJ1-1
DNA: TGCGCCAGCAGCCCGGGACAGTACACTGAAGCTTTCTTT
CDR3: CASSPGQYTEAFF

size: .
V: TRBV25-1
D: .
J: TRBJ2-5
DNA: TGTGCCAGCAGTGAATTTGCCCTCCAAGAGACCCAGTACTTC
CDR3: CASSEFALQETQYF

size: once
V: TRBV2
D: .
J: TRBJ1-5
DNA: TGTGCCAGCAGTGATCCCTTAGGGGGGGATCAGCCCCAGCATTTT
CDR3: CASSDPLGGDQPQHF

size: .
V: TRBV12-3/TRBV12-4
D: TRBD1
J: TRBJ1-5
DNA: TGTGCCAGCAGCCCGACAGGGGACAATCAGCCCCAGCATTTT
CDR3: CASSPTGDNQPQHF

size: .
V: TRBV20-1
D: .
J: TRBJ2-7
DNA: TGCAGTGCGGAACGGGATGTCTACGAGCAGTACTTC
CDR3: CSAERDVYEQYF

size: .
V: TRBV6-2/TRBV6-3
D: TRBD2
J: TRBJ2-3
DNA: TGTGCCAGCAGTTACGGGGCTAGCGGGAGTTTAGCAGATACGCAGTATTTT
CDR3: CASSYGASGSLADTQYF